The 28 T cell receptor beta chains given below trace back to one sample, sequenced in a study of blood T cells in healthy people across ages (dated by TCRdb to 2015 to 2017). Preparation of the library involved 5' RACE. Sequencing relied on an Illumina HiSeq 2500. The second PCR ran for roughly 7 to 12 cycles and used a J-beta primer mix along with a sample-barcoded 5' primer. TCRdb itself trimmed the public reads at Q25 with fastp, ran MiXCR and retained productive beta chains. Every CDR3 protein is listed once, alongside the most common genes and DNA of its rows. The sample has about 1.6 million distinct CDR3 sequences on record, roughly 32% of them singletons. The top ten constitute approximately 11% of the sample. The sequenced sample was blood. These TCRs come from a woman in her 30s in good health.

This chain connects TRBV6-1 to TRBJ2-7; TRBD1 agrees at 7 bases. The CDR3 contains 15 residues. V lost 4 bases to trimming and J lost 2 bases; unmatched junction nucleotides: 8. CDR1 is MNHNS and CDR2 is SASEGT in the germline V gene. CDR3 bases: TGTGCCAGCAGTGGGTACGGACAGGTTGCCTACGAGCAGTACTTC. Translating gives CASSGYGQVAYEQYF.

This chain links TRBV7-2 with TRBJ2-1; a weak D match, TRBD1 (5 bases). The germline gives CDR1 SGHTA, CDR2 FQGNSA. The ends were cut back, 5 bases at V and 2 bases at J, with 10 bases in the middle. The CDR3 is 14 amino acids. CDR3 protein: CASSRSRAYNEQFF. In DNA form, the CDR3 reads TGTGCCAGCAGCCGTTCCAGGGCCTACAATGAGCAGTTCTTC.

The V and J genes are TRBV6-5 and TRBJ1-6; tentatively, D is TRBD1 (6 bases). CDR3 length: 14 residues. V was pared by 7 bases and J by 9 bases, with 16 bases between. Germline-derived CDR1 and CDR2 are MNHEY and SVGAGI. This CDR3 reads CASNPGGVGSPLHF. The CDR3, as DNA: TGTGCCAGCAACCCGGGGGGCGTTGGTTCACCCCTCCACTTT.

The V gene is TRBV3-1, the J gene TRBJ1-6; D is ambiguous. This CDR3 is built from 14 residues. V lost 4 bases and J lost 10, with 14 bases in between. CDR1 and CDR2 (germline): LGHDT, YNNKEL (reference sequence). The CDR3 DNA reads as TGTGCCAGCAGCCCGTGGACGGCGGGCTCACCCCTCCACTTT. As protein: CASSPWTAGSPLHF.

Comments on this clonotype: Germline is not matched at one junction end, which may reflect a read error. The chain combines TRBV7-9 with TRBJ2-1; D is unresolved. CDR3 length: 14 residues. Germline V gene lookup returns CDR1 SEHNR and CDR2 FQNEAQ (reference sequence). CDR3 protein: CASSPRIAYNKQFF. The CDR3 nucleotides read TGTGCCAGCAGTCCGCGTATAGCCTACAATAAGCAGTTCTTC.

This clonotype was found a few times. The CDR3 is CASSLTDSLNIQYF. The CDR3 bases are TGTGCCAGCAGCTTAACTGACAGTTTGAACATTCAGTACTTC. The chain uses TRBV27 and TRBJ2-4; D is possibly TRBD1 (5 bases). CDR1 and CDR2 (germline): MNHEY, SMNVEV (reference sequence). V was pared by 6 bases and J by 7 bases, with 16 bases between. The CDR3 length is 14 residues.

In this sample, this clonotype turned up a few times. The chain employs TRBV5-1 and TRBJ2-3, with D possibly TRBD1 on 5 matching bases. V was trimmed by 4 bases and J by 4 bases, leaving 13 bases between them. CDR3 size: 14 residues. Germline CDR1 is SGHRS and CDR2 is YFSETQ. In DNA, the CDR3 is TGCGCCAGCAGCCAGGGAACCGCCGCAGATACGCAGTATTTT. The encoded protein is CASSQGTAADTQYF.

The rearrangement uses TRBV5-1 and TRBJ2-2; D may match TRBD1 or TRBD2 (8 bases each). V lost 4 bases and J 5 bases, leaving 18 bases between the germline ends. Per the germline V gene, CDR1 is SGHRS and CDR2 is YFSETQ. This CDR3 spans 16 amino acids. CDR3 in DNA: TGCGCCAGCAGCCCTTTAGCGGGACAGGAGACCGGGGAGCTGTTTTTT. It is translated as CASSPLAGQETGELFF. The variable domain in full, completed from reference TRBV5-1 and TRBJ2-2, reads KAGVTQTPRYLIKTRGQQVTLSCSPISGHRSVSWYQQTPGQGLQFLFEYFSETQRNKGNFPGRFSGRQFSNSRSEMNVSTLELGDSALYLCASSPLAGQETGELFFGEGSRLTVL.

The chain links TRBV20-1 to TRBJ2-7; D perhaps matches TRBD1 (6 bases). The germline CDR1 and CDR2 sequences are DFQATT and SNEGSKA (reference sequence). Trimming removed 5 bases from V and 7 bases from J, with 18 bases in between. The CDR3 covers 13 residues. The DNA of the CDR3 is TGCAGTGCTCCCAGGGGTGGGTATCCAGAGCAGTACTTC. Protein: CSAPRGGYPEQYF.

Here the CDR3 reads CASPRDNSPLHF. The CDR3 DNA reads as TGTGCCAGCCCACGCGATAATTCACCCCTCCACTTT. The genes are TRBV6-4 and TRBJ1-6; D is unclear. Germline-derived CDR1 and CDR2 are MRHNA and SNTAGT. This CDR3 has 12 residues. Trimming left V 8 bases short and J 5 bases short, with 7 bases between.

This clonotype was detected ten times or more. The gene calls are TRBV3-1 and TRBJ2-7; D gene unclear. The CDR3 extends over 13 amino acids. Germline CDR1 is LGHDT and CDR2 is YNNKEL (reference sequence). The V and J ends lost 4 bases and 3 bases respectively, with 10 bases between them. CDR3 sequence (DNA): TGTGCCAGCAGCCTTGGACCTTTCTACGAGCAGTACTTC. Its protein is CASSLGPFYEQYF.

The chain combines TRBV28 with TRBJ2-7; D might be TRBD1 (6 bases). The ends were cut back, 5 bases at V and 2 bases at J, with 10 bases in the middle. CDR3 length equals 13 residues. Per the germline V gene, CDR1 is MDHEN and CDR2 is SYDVKM. The chain's CDR3 is CASSITGTYEQYF. The CDR3 bases are TGTGCCAGCAGTATAACAGGGACCTACGAGCAGTACTTC.

This clonotype was recorded a few times. This chain's CDR3 is CATRDSANYGYTF. CDR3 nucleotide sequence: TGTGCCACCCGGGACAGTGCTAACTATGGCTACACCTTC. The V gene is TRBV24-1, the J gene TRBJ1-2; 7 bases agree with TRBD1. J lost 0 bases, V lost 9 bases, and 3 bases had no gene match. This CDR3 contains 13 residues. Germline V gene lookup returns CDR1 KGHDR and CDR2 SFDVKD.

Of note for this clonotype: Given the absence of the conserved phenylalanine or tryptophan at the CDR3 end, a read error is likely. The chain couples TRBV7-3 to TRBJ2-5, with a weak D call TRBD2 (6 bases). The CDR3 extends over 15 amino acids. V lost 1 base, J lost 4 bases, and 13 bases lay in between. Germline lookup yields CDR1 SGHTA and CDR2 FQGTGA. The chain's CDR3 is CASSLSGRGIETQYC. In DNA, the CDR3 is TGTGCCAGCAGCTTAAGCGGTCGCGGGATAGAGACCCAGTACTGC.

This rearrangement joins TRBV5-1 to TRBJ2-3; TRBD1 matches at 8 bases. The CDR3 covers 16 residues. Trimming at V came to 3 bases and at J to 2 bases, leaving 8 bases not matched to a gene. The germline V gene encodes CDR1 SGHRS and CDR2 YFSETQ. CDR3 residues: CASSSRGRLDTDTQYF. Here the CDR3 DNA reads TGCGCCAGCAGCTCCAGGGGGCGCTTGGACACAGATACGCAGTATTTT.

This clonotype was observed a few times. This CDR3 reads CSVFSGGYRGNEQFF. The CDR3 DNA follows: TGCAGCGTTTTTAGCGGGGGGTACCGTGGCAATGAGCAGTTCTTC. The chain is built from TRBV29-1 and TRBJ2-1; TRBD2 aligns across 10 bases. Germline V gene lookup returns CDR1 SQVTM and CDR2 ANQGSEA. V lost 5 bases and J lost 6; bases outside the gene matches: 10. This CDR3 region has 15 residues.

This clonotype showed up just a few times. This chain uses TRBV5-6 with TRBJ2-5, with 11 bases fitting TRBD2. The CDR3 consists of 18 residues. The V gene's germline CDR1 is SGHDT and CDR2 YYEEEE. The junction had 14 bases not matched to a gene; V was cut back by 3 bases and J by 4 bases. CDR3 region: CASSSAGVPTSGRETQYF. The CDR3 nucleotides read TGTGCCAGCAGCTCGGCCGGAGTCCCAACTAGCGGGAGAGAGACCCAGTACTTC.

This clonotype came up a few times. This chain links TRBV20-1 with TRBJ2-1; possibly TRBD2 for D (6 bases). The CDR3 consists of 14 residues. The V gene lost 3 bases and the J gene lost 8 bases, with 17 bases spanning the gap. Germline V CDR1 and CDR2: DFQATT, SNEGSKA (reference sequence). CDR3: CSASSTGVLDEQFF. CDR3 coding DNA: TGCAGTGCTAGTAGTACGGGGGTCTTGGATGAGCAGTTCTTC.

This clonotype has ten or more counts. The rearrangement links TRBV10-3 to TRBJ2-5; TRBD1 agrees at 8 bases. Trimming removed 5 bases from V and 0 bases from J; junction bases left unmatched: 2. This CDR3 is built from 14 residues. Germline CDR1 is ENHRY and CDR2 is SYGVKD. Here the CDR3 reads CAISPDRDQETQYF. CDR3 nucleotide sequence: TGTGCCATCAGTCCGGACAGGGACCAAGAGACCCAGTACTTC.

The chain employs TRBV5-1 and TRBJ1-2; tentative D call: TRBD1 (5 bases). Germline V CDR1 and CDR2: SGHRS, YFSETQ. This CDR3 is 15 amino acids long. The germline V and J ends were trimmed by 0 bases and 1 base, with 10 bases remaining between them. The CDR3 spells CASSLDRGDNYGYTF. CDR3 nucleotide sequence: TGCGCCAGCAGCTTGGATAGGGGCGATAACTATGGCTACACCTTC.

The chain has TRBV29-1 and TRBJ2-3; D gene unclear. V lost 3 bases and J 5 bases, leaving 12 bases between the germline ends. CDR3 length: 13 amino acids. Germline lookup yields CDR1 SQVTM and CDR2 ANQGSEA. The CDR3 region has the DNA TGCAGCGTTGAGGGCAGAGAGAGAGATACGCAGTATTTT. Translation: CSVEGRERDTQYF.

The sample holds a few counts of this clonotype. This chain connects TRBV7-9 to TRBJ2-6, with D possibly matching TRBD1 (6 bases). Germline V lookup: CDR1 SEHNR, CDR2 FQNEAQ (reference sequence). V was shortened by 4 bases and J by 2 bases, with 12 bases between the two germline ends. CDR3 length: 16 amino acids. For the CDR3, the DNA is TGTGCCAGCAGCTACGGACAGTTTACTGGGGCCAACGTCCTGACTTTC. Translated, it gives CASSYGQFTGANVLTF.

The rearrangement joins TRBV7-6 to TRBJ2-7; 8 bases match TRBD2. Germline V CDR1 and CDR2: SGHVS, FNYEAQ. The J segment lost 5 bases and the V segment lost 3 bases, leaving 6 bases of the junction unmatched. This CDR3 is 14 amino acids long. The CDR3 DNA sequence: TGTGCCAGCAGCTTCAGCGGGAGTTCCCACGAGCAGTACTTC. It translates to CASSFSGSSHEQYF.

This clonotype was counted a few times. J is TRBJ1-2 and V is TRBV6-5; 7 nucleotides line up with TRBD1. Trimming took 2 bases from V and 5 from J; bases not matched to a gene: 8. Germline assignment: CDR1 MNHEY and CDR2 SVGAGI. The CDR3 runs to 15 residues. DNA of the CDR3: TGTGCCAGCAGTTACAGGGGGCCCCGGGAATATGGCTACACCTTC. Encoded protein: CASSYRGPREYGYTF.

This clonotype appeared a single time. J is TRBJ1-4 and V is TRBV20-1; D call uncertain. Germline V CDR1 and CDR2: DFQATT, SNEGSKA (reference sequence). The V gene lost 3 bases and the J gene lost 4 bases, with 15 bases spanning the gap. This CDR3 contains 15 residues. The CDR3 nucleotides read TGCAGTGCTAGGGGCCGAGGGTCATTTAATGAAAAACTGTTTTTT. Amino acid sequence: CSARGRGSFNEKLFF.

This clonotype was counted a single time. A read error is possible here, since a much larger clone lies one base away. The chain has TRBV12-3 or TRBV12-4 and TRBJ1-2; D may be TRBD1 (6 bases). The CDR3 extends over 13 amino acids. CDR3 DNA sequence: TGTGCCAGCAATTTAGCGGGGACAAATGGCTACACCTTC. Protein product: CASNLAGTNGYTF.

The rearrangement uses TRBV7-2 and TRBJ2-7; D possibly corresponds to TRBD1 (6 bases). Deletions cut 7 bases from V and 0 bases from J, with 10 bases between. This CDR3 contains 13 residues. CDR1 and CDR2 from the germline V gene are SGHTA and FQGNSA. CDR3 amino acids: CASTDSVSYEQYF. The DNA of the CDR3 is TGTGCCAGCACGGACAGCGTCTCCTACGAGCAGTACTTC.

CDR3 amino acids: CASSRRGPKMTYEQYF. DNA of the CDR3: TGTGCCAGCAGCAGACGGGGACCAAAGATGACCTACGAGCAGTACTTC. V and J are TRBV6-5 and TRBJ2-7; D possibly matches TRBD1 or TRBD2 (5 bases each). The CDR3 sequence is 16 residues long. Germline V CDR1 and CDR2: MNHEY, SVGAGI. V was trimmed by 6 bases and J by 2 bases, leaving 20 bases between them.